This TCR beta chain was captured in a study of tumor-infiltrating lymphocytes in primary liver carcinoma. Using a constant-region primer together with ProtoScript II reverse transcriptase, TCR beta cDNA was made from around 0.55 ug of total RNA. A slightly modified ARM-PCR protocol with three nested multiplex PCR rounds produced these TCR beta libraries. A C-beta reverse primer and TRBV1-TRBV30 forward primers served in each of the first two PCR rounds, at 9 to 10 cycles apiece. TCRdb recomputed calls from the multiplex PCR reads with MiXCR, one row per CDR3 protein. This table has approximately 79,000 distinct CDR3 sequences, almost 70% appearing once. From germline, CDR1 is MNHEY and CDR2 SVGEGT. The CDR3 spans 15 residues. As regards this clonotype: The conserved final phenylalanine or tryptophan is absent from the CDR3, which likely points to a read error.

The tissue used was unsorted bulk material of about 19-33 mg. RNA and DNA were co-extracted from it with the AllPrep DNA/RNA mini kit. The chain links TRBV6-2 or TRBV6-3 to TRBJ1-5; D possibly corresponds to TRBD1 (6 bases). The clonotype comes from a man aged 40-49 years with primary liver carcinoma and hepatitis B virus infection. The sample comprised liver tumor tissue from sampling region 4. As for subset: tumor region T4, right-lateral pole. CDR3 nucleotides: TGTCCCAGCAGTCTTCGAGGGGGGTCCAATCAGCCCCAGCATTAT. As protein: CPSSLRGGSNQPQHY.